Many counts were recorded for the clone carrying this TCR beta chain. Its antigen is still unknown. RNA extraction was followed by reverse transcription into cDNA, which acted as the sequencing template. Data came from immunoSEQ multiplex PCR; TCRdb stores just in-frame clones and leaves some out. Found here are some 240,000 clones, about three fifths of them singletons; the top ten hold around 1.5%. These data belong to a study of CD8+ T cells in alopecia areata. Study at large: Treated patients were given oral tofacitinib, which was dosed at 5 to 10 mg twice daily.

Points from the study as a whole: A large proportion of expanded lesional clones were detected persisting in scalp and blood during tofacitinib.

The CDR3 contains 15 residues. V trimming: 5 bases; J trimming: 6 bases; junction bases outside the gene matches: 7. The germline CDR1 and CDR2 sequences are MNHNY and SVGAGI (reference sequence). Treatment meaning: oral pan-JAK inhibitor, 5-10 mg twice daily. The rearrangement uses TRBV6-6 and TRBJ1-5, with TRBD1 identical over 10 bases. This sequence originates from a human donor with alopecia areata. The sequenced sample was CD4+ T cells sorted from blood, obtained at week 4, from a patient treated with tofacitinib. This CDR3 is CASSIQTGGIQPQHF. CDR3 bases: TGTGCCAGCAGTATCCAGACAGGGGGCATTCAGCCCCAGCATTTT.